This entry describes one TCR beta chain. Assay: immunoSEQ multiplex PCR; the TCRdb copy retains only in-frame clones and omits some. In the table there are tens of thousands of clones, around 90% of which are singletons. CDR1 is LNHDA and CDR2 is SQIVND in the germline V gene (reference sequence). The CDR3 covers 16 residues. The sample comes from a study of T cell changes during pregnancy in multiple sclerosis. The source of this sequence is a female donor in good health, enrolled as a control in a pregnancy study. The chain recombines TRBV19 with TRBJ2-4, with 7 bases aligning to TRBD1. The J call may be incorrect, as the DNA end agrees better with TRBJ2-7. The sequenced sample was peripheral blood, obtained in the second trimester of pregnancy. The CDR3 sequence is CASKKRDKGAGGEQYF. The CDR3 nucleotides read TGTGCCAGTAAAAAAAGGGATAAGGGGGCAGGGGGCGAGCAGTACTTC.